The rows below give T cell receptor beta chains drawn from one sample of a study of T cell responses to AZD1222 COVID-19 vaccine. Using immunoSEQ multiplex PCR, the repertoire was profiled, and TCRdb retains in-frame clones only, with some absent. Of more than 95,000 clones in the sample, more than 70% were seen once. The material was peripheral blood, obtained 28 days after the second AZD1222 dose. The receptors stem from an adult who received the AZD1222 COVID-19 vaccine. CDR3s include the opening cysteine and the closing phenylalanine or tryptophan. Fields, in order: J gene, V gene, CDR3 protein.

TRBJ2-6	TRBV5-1	CASSLMLSSGANVLTF
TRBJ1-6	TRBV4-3	CASSQNVGTGGSPLHF
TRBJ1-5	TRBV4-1	CASSHYRVVGQPQHF
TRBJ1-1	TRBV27	CASSLRGGRVTEAFF
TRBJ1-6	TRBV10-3	CAIRTEPNSPLHF
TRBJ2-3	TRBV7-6	CASSLMASGGSTDTQYF
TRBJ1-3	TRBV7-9	CASSGGTRNTIYF
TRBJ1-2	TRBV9	CASSPPSRGERVLGYTF
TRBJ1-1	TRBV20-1	CSASAFGAFF
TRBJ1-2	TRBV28	CASSSDRYGYTF
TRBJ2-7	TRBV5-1	CASSLDFASYEQYF
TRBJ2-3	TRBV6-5	CASSYSGGGGTDTQYF
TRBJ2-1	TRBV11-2	CASSRTSGTYNEQFF
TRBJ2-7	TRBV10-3	CAITSGQVYYEQYF
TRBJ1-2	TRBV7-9	CASSLAPAGFDGYTF
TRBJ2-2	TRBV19	CASSQDSTGELFF
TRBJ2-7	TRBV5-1	CASSLARTYEQYF
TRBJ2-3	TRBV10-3	CAIGEGAADTQYF
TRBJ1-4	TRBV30	CAWRTGSGEKLFF
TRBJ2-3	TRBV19	CASLQGADTQYF
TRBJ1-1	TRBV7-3	CASSPYRRGNTEAFF
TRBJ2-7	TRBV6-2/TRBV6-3	CASSPWTGSSYEQYF
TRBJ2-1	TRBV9	CASSVKETSGILSSYNEQFF
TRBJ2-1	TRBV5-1	CASSPQGLAYNEQFF
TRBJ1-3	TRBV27	CASSLQGYGGNTIYF
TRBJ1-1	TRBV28	CASREEGPVRAFF
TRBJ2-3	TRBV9	CASSVNSVGSTDTQYF
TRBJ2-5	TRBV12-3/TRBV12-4	CASSLGTRETQYF
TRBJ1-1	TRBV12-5	CASGLAPGTANTEAFF
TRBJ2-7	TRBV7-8	CASSPPDYEQYF
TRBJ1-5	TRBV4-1	CASSQGDTVGQPQHF
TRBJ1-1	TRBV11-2	CASSPGRENTEAFF
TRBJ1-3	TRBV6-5	CASSYRGGQTGNTIYF
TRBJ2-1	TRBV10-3	CAISESDNEQFF